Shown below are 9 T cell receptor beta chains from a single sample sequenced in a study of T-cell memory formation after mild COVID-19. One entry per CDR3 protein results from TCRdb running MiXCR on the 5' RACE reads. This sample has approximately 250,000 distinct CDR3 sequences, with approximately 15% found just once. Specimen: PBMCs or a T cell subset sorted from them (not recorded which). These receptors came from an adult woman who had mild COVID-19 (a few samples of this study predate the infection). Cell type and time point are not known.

The CDR3 loop reads CASSAQGNSPLHF. CDR3 DNA sequence: TGTGCCAGCAGTGCCCAAGGAAATTCACCCCTCCACTTT. The chain has TRBV12-3 or TRBV12-4 and TRBJ1-6, with no clear D. Trimming removed 5 bases from V and 7 bases from J, with 9 bases in between. The CDR3 extends over 13 amino acids.

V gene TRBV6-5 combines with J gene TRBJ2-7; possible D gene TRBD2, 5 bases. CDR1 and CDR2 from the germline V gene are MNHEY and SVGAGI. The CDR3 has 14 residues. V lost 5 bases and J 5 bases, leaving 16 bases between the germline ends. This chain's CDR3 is CASSPGVPGHEQYF. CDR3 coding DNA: TGTGCCAGCAGTCCCGGGGTCCCCGGCCACGAGCAGTACTTC.

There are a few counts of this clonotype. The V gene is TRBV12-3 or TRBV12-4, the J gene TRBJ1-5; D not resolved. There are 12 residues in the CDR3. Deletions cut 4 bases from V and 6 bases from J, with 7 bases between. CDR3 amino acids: CASSWGGQPQHF. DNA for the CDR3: TGTGCCAGCAGTTGGGGTGGTCAGCCCCAGCATTTT.

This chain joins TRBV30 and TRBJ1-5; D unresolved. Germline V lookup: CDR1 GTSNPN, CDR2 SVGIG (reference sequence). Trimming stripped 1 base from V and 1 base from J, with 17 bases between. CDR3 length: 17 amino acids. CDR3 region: CAWSGGKLGESNQPQHF. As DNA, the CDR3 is TGTGCCTGGAGTGGCGGGAAACTTGGGGAGAGCAATCAGCCCCAGCATTTT.

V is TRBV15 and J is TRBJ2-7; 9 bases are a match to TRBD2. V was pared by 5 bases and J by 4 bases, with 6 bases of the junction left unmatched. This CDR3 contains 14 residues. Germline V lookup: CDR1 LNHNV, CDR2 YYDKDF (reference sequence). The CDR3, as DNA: TGTGCCACCAGCGCCGGGACTAGCCCGTACGAGCAGTACTTC. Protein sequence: CATSAGTSPYEQYF.

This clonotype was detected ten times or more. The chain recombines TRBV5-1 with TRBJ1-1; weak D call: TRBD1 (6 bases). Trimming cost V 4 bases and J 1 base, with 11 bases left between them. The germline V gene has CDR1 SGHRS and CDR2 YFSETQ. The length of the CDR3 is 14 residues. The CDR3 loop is CASSLQGPNTEAFF. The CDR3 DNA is TGCGCCAGCAGCCTACAGGGTCCGAACACTGAAGCTTTCTTT.

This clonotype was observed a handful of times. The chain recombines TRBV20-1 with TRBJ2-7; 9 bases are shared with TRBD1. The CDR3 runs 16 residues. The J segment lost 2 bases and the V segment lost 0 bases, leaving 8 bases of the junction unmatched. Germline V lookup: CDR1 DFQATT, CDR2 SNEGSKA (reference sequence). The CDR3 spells CSARDESGQGTYEQYF. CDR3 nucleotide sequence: TGCAGTGCTAGAGATGAATCCGGACAGGGGACCTACGAGCAGTACTTC.

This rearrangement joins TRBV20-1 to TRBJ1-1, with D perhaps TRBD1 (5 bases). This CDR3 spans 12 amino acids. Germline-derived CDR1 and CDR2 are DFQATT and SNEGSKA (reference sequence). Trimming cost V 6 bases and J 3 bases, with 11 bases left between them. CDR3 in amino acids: CSARVIDTEAFF. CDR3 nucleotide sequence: TGCAGTGCCAGGGTTATAGACACTGAAGCTTTCTTT.

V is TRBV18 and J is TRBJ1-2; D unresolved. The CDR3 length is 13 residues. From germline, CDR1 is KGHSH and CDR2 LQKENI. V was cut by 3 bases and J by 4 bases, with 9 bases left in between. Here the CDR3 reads CASSPEGVYGYTF. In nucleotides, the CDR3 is TGTGCCAGCTCACCGGAAGGAGTCTATGGCTACACCTTC.